A selection of T cell receptor beta chains follows, all from one sample in a study of shared clonotypes between healthy human individuals. The repertoire was sequenced with immunoSEQ multiplex PCR; TCRdb's copy has only in-frame clones and lacks some. The sample includes some 1.5 million clones, approximately 97% of them seen just once. Sequenced sample: naive CD4+ T cells sorted from blood. The receptors here all came from a man aged 25 to 40 in good health. Each CDR3 is given with its conserved first and last residue. Fields, in order: D gene, J gene, clone size, V gene, CDR3 DNA, CDR3 protein. The D gene is left open where the match is weak. Expanded clones are given a class, and other clones once, few, many or no size at all.

d_call: TRBD1; j_call: TRBJ1-1; clone_size: NA; v_call: TRBV28; cdr3_nt: TGTGCCAGCAGCCCCCAAGGGGGCTTGATGAACACTGAAGCTTTCTTT; cdr3_aa: CASSPQGGLMNTEAFF
d_call: TRBD1; j_call: TRBJ2-3; clone_size: NA; v_call: TRBV11-2; cdr3_nt: TGTGCCAGCAGCTTAGACTTCGGACAGGGAGGTTCAGATACGCAGTATTTT; cdr3_aa: CASSLDFGQGGSDTQYF
d_call: NA; j_call: TRBJ2-3; clone_size: NA; v_call: TRBV5-4; cdr3_nt: TGTGCCAGCAGCTCCCGCGGAGGGGCAGATACGCAGTATTTT; cdr3_aa: CASSSRGGADTQYF
d_call: NA; j_call: TRBJ2-7; clone_size: once; v_call: TRBV28; cdr3_nt: TGTGCCAGCAGCCCAATAGTCCAGTCCTACTACGAGCAGTACTTC; cdr3_aa: CASSPIVQSYYEQYF
d_call: TRBD2; j_call: TRBJ2-7; clone_size: NA; v_call: TRBV4-2; cdr3_nt: TGTGCCAGCAGCGCAGCGGGAGTGGGGAACTACGAGCAGTACTTC; cdr3_aa: CASSAAGVGNYEQYF
d_call: TRBD2; j_call: TRBJ2-1; clone_size: NA; v_call: TRBV10-2; cdr3_nt: TGCGCCAGCAGAAAAATCCCGCCGGGACTAGCGGGAGAGGCCGATGAGCAGTTCTTC; cdr3_aa: CASRKIPPGLAGEADEQFF
d_call: TRBD1; j_call: TRBJ1-1; clone_size: NA; v_call: TRBV7-2; cdr3_nt: TGTGCCAGCAGCTTAGGCGGGACAGGGAGGCTGGGGAACACTGAAGCTTTCTTT; cdr3_aa: CASSLGGTGRLGNTEAFF
d_call: TRBD1; j_call: TRBJ2-7; clone_size: once; v_call: TRBV29-1; cdr3_nt: TGCAGCGTTGGTGGACAGGCAAGGGTCGAGCAGTACTTC; cdr3_aa: CSVGGQARVEQYF
d_call: NA; j_call: TRBJ1-4; clone_size: NA; v_call: TRBV11-2; cdr3_nt: TGTGCCAGCAGCAAAATCCTCTTGGGGGACGGGTTTCATGAAAAACTGTTTTTT; cdr3_aa: CASSKILLGDGFHEKLFF
d_call: NA; j_call: TRBJ2-3; clone_size: once; v_call: TRBV6-5; cdr3_nt: TGTGCCAGCAGTTATACTACGGGGGCAGATACGCAGTATTTT; cdr3_aa: CASSYTTGADTQYF
d_call: NA; j_call: TRBJ2-3; clone_size: NA; v_call: TRBV28; cdr3_nt: TGTGCTACGTCCTCAGTGGTCACAGATACGCAGTATTTT; cdr3_aa: CATSSVVTDTQYF
d_call: NA; j_call: TRBJ1-1; clone_size: NA; v_call: TRBV28; cdr3_nt: TGTGCCAGCACCCCCAGCCCCGGGGCCAGGGACACTGAAGCTTTCTTT; cdr3_aa: CASTPSPGARDTEAFF
d_call: NA; j_call: TRBJ2-2; clone_size: NA; v_call: TRBV10-3; cdr3_nt: TGTGCCATCAGTGTAACGGAGGGGACCGGGGAGCTGTTTTTT; cdr3_aa: CAISVTEGTGELFF
d_call: TRBD2; j_call: TRBJ2-1; clone_size: NA; v_call: TRBV19; cdr3_nt: TGTGCCAGTAGGATTCTAGCGGGAGGGCCTTCCTACAATGAGCAGTTCTTC; cdr3_aa: CASRILAGGPSYNEQFF
d_call: NA; j_call: TRBJ2-7; clone_size: NA; v_call: TRBV10-2; cdr3_nt: TGCGCCAGCAGTAGGGACCCTGGAACCTACGAGCAGTACTTC; cdr3_aa: CASSRDPGTYEQYF
d_call: NA; j_call: TRBJ2-3; clone_size: once; v_call: TRBV4-1; cdr3_nt: TGCGCCAGCAGCCCCGGGACTGATACGCAGTATTTT; cdr3_aa: CASSPGTDTQYF
d_call: TRBD1; j_call: TRBJ1-5; clone_size: NA; v_call: TRBV5-5; cdr3_nt: TGTGCCAGCAGCCCCAGGGGGAATCAGCCCCAGCATTTT; cdr3_aa: CASSPRGNQPQHF
d_call: NA; j_call: TRBJ2-3; clone_size: NA; v_call: TRBV7-6; cdr3_nt: TGTGCCAGCAGCTTAGCAGACGGCTACACAGATACGCAGTATTTT; cdr3_aa: CASSLADGYTDTQYF
d_call: NA; j_call: TRBJ2-7; clone_size: NA; v_call: TRBV7-9; cdr3_nt: TGTGCCAGCAGCTTCCCGGGGGTCCGCGAGCAGTACTTC; cdr3_aa: CASSFPGVREQYF
d_call: NA; j_call: TRBJ1-5; clone_size: NA; v_call: TRBV15; cdr3_nt: TGTGCCACCAGCAGAGATGGGTCCGCCATCAATCAGCCCCAGCATTTT; cdr3_aa: CATSRDGSAINQPQHF
d_call: TRBD2; j_call: TRBJ2-1; clone_size: NA; v_call: TRBV6-1; cdr3_nt: TGTGCCAGCAGTGAAGAGGGACTAGTAGACGAGCAGTTCTTC; cdr3_aa: CASSEEGLVDEQFF
d_call: NA; j_call: TRBJ2-6; clone_size: NA; v_call: TRBV9; cdr3_nt: TGTGCCAGCAGCGTAGTGGGGCGAGGGGCTGGGGCCAACGTCCTGACTTTC; cdr3_aa: CASSVVGRGAGANVLTF
d_call: NA; j_call: TRBJ2-5; clone_size: NA; v_call: TRBV5-6; cdr3_nt: TGTGCCAGCAGCTTGGAAGGGGCGGAGACCCAGTACTTC; cdr3_aa: CASSLEGAETQYF
d_call: NA; j_call: TRBJ1-2; clone_size: NA; v_call: TRBV6-1; cdr3_nt: TGTGCCAGCAGTATAGTACAGGGTGCACTCTATGGCTACACCTTC; cdr3_aa: CASSIVQGALYGYTF
d_call: TRBD2; j_call: TRBJ2-7; clone_size: NA; v_call: TRBV11-2; cdr3_nt: TGTGCCAGCAGCTTAACGCCCCTGACTAGCCGCAACGAGCAGTACTTC; cdr3_aa: CASSLTPLTSRNEQYF
d_call: NA; j_call: TRBJ2-2; clone_size: NA; v_call: TRBV18; cdr3_nt: TGTGCCAGCTCACCCCCAATCTTTCGAGGTGGACTCCGCACCGGGGAGCTGTTTTTT; cdr3_aa: CASSPPIFRGGLRTGELFF
d_call: NA; j_call: TRBJ2-2; clone_size: NA; v_call: TRBV9; cdr3_nt: TGTGCCAGCAGCGTCTTCGAATTAGCAGGCGGGGAGCTGTTTTTT; cdr3_aa: CASSVFELAGGELFF
d_call: NA; j_call: TRBJ1-5; clone_size: once; v_call: TRBV10-3; cdr3_nt: TGTGCCATCAGTGGACAGGATCGACAGCCCCAGCATTTT; cdr3_aa: CAISGQDRQPQHF
d_call: NA; j_call: TRBJ2-1; clone_size: NA; v_call: TRBV18; cdr3_nt: TGTGCCAGCTCACGGGGGACCACTAGCAGCAAATACAATGAGCAGTTCTTC; cdr3_aa: CASSRGTTSSKYNEQFF
d_call: TRBD2; j_call: TRBJ2-2; clone_size: NA; v_call: TRBV7-2; cdr3_nt: TGTGCCAGCAGCTTGCTTCTAGCGGCCGGGGAGCTGTTTTTT; cdr3_aa: CASSLLLAAGELFF
d_call: NA; j_call: TRBJ1-2; clone_size: NA; v_call: TRBV2; cdr3_nt: TGTGCCAGCAGTGGAAGGCAGGTCGAGGCCTACACCTTC; cdr3_aa: CASSGRQVEAYTF
d_call: NA; j_call: TRBJ1-2; clone_size: once; v_call: TRBV5-1; cdr3_nt: TGCGCCAGCACCCTTGGGCCCCAAGACGGGAACTATGGCTACACCTTC; cdr3_aa: CASTLGPQDGNYGYTF
d_call: TRBD2; j_call: TRBJ2-7; clone_size: NA; v_call: TRBV18; cdr3_nt: TGTGCCAGCTCACCAGGACTAGCGGGCGCACACTCCTACGAGCAGTACTTC; cdr3_aa: CASSPGLAGAHSYEQYF
d_call: NA; j_call: TRBJ2-1; clone_size: NA; v_call: TRBV13; cdr3_nt: TGTGCCAGCAGCCAACTAGGGGGGGAGGGCCCTCGGAATGAGCAGTTCTTC; cdr3_aa: CASSQLGGEGPRNEQFF
d_call: TRBD1; j_call: TRBJ1-4; clone_size: NA; v_call: TRBV15; cdr3_nt: TGTGCCACCAGCAGCTACAGGGGAACTAATGAAAAACTGTTTTTT; cdr3_aa: CATSSYRGTNEKLFF
d_call: TRBD2; j_call: TRBJ2-1; clone_size: NA; v_call: TRBV11-2; cdr3_nt: TGTGCCAGCAGCCTGCGCCTTGCGGGGGGCTCCTACAATGAGCAGTTCTTC; cdr3_aa: CASSLRLAGGSYNEQFF
d_call: NA; j_call: TRBJ1-4; clone_size: NA; v_call: TRBV5-1; cdr3_nt: TGCGCCAGCAGCTTGGCGGGCAACCCAACTAATGAAAAACTGTTTTTT; cdr3_aa: CASSLAGNPTNEKLFF
d_call: TRBD2; j_call: TRBJ2-7; clone_size: NA; v_call: TRBV7-9; cdr3_nt: TGTGCCAGCAGCAGCACTAGCGGGACCTACGAGCAGTACTTC; cdr3_aa: CASSSTSGTYEQYF
d_call: TRBD2; j_call: TRBJ2-2; clone_size: once; v_call: TRBV9; cdr3_nt: TGTGCCAGCAGCGTTACTAGCGGGATCAGAATCGGGGAGCTGTTTTTT; cdr3_aa: CASSVTSGIRIGELFF
d_call: NA; j_call: TRBJ2-2; clone_size: once; v_call: TRBV29-1; cdr3_nt: TGCAGCGTTGCGGACAGCGGGTACACCGGGGAGCTGTTTTTT; cdr3_aa: CSVADSGYTGELFF
d_call: NA; j_call: TRBJ2-3; clone_size: NA; v_call: TRBV7-2; cdr3_nt: TGTGCCAGCAGCTTAGCAGGAGTGGGGTATTTT; cdr3_aa: CASSLAGVGYF
d_call: TRBD1; j_call: TRBJ1-1; clone_size: NA; v_call: TRBV7-9; cdr3_nt: TGTGCCAGCACCCAGGGACAGGGGATGACTGAAGCTTTCTTT; cdr3_aa: CASTQGQGMTEAFF
d_call: NA; j_call: TRBJ2-7; clone_size: NA; v_call: TRBV5-1; cdr3_nt: TGCGCCAGCAGCTTGGGGCGGGGATTTGATGTCTCATCGGAGCAGTACTTC; cdr3_aa: CASSLGRGFDVSSEQYF
d_call: NA; j_call: TRBJ1-5; clone_size: NA; v_call: TRBV19; cdr3_nt: TGTGCCAGTAGTGAAGACGGTAGCAATCAGCCCCAGCATTTT; cdr3_aa: CASSEDGSNQPQHF
d_call: NA; j_call: TRBJ2-1; clone_size: NA; v_call: TRBV23-1; cdr3_nt: TGCGCCAGCAGTCAGGATAGACAGGCGTACTACAATGAGCAGTTCTTC; cdr3_aa: CASSQDRQAYYNEQFF
d_call: NA; j_call: TRBJ2-2; clone_size: NA; v_call: TRBV28; cdr3_nt: TGTGCCAGCAGGCTAACAGGCGTCACCGGGGAGCTGTTTTTT; cdr3_aa: CASRLTGVTGELFF
d_call: NA; j_call: TRBJ1-2; clone_size: NA; v_call: TRBV28; cdr3_nt: TGTGCCAGCAGACGACCGGCCGGGACGGATGGCTACACCTTC; cdr3_aa: CASRRPAGTDGYTF
d_call: NA; j_call: TRBJ2-1; clone_size: NA; v_call: TRBV5-1; cdr3_nt: TGCGCCAGCAGCCCGAAAGGTGGGGCGGGAAGTTTTGGTGAGCAGTTCTTC; cdr3_aa: CASSPKGGAGSFGEQFF
d_call: NA; j_call: TRBJ1-2; clone_size: once; v_call: TRBV10-1; cdr3_nt: TGCGCCAGCAGTGAGCAGAAATTATATGGCTACACCTTC; cdr3_aa: CASSEQKLYGYTF
d_call: NA; j_call: TRBJ2-7; clone_size: once; v_call: TRBV21-1; cdr3_nt: TGTGCCAGCAGATATTGTCATACCCTCTACGAGCAGTACTTC; cdr3_aa: CASRYCHTLYEQYF
d_call: NA; j_call: TRBJ2-1; clone_size: NA; v_call: TRBV28; cdr3_nt: TGTGCCAGCAGTCCGACAGACAGGGTGCCGCGGGGTGAGCAGTTCTTC; cdr3_aa: CASSPTDRVPRGEQFF
d_call: TRBD2; j_call: TRBJ2-3; clone_size: NA; v_call: TRBV12-5; cdr3_nt: TGTGCTAGTGGTCTGGGACTAGCGGGACCCACAGATACGCAGTATTTT; cdr3_aa: CASGLGLAGPTDTQYF
d_call: NA; j_call: TRBJ1-2; clone_size: NA; v_call: TRBV11-2; cdr3_nt: TGTGCCAGCAGCTTAATACGGACCTATGGCTACACCTTC; cdr3_aa: CASSLIRTYGYTF
d_call: TRBD1; j_call: TRBJ1-2; clone_size: NA; v_call: TRBV7-9; cdr3_nt: TGTGCCAGCAGCTCACGAATCTTAGGACAGGGGTTTTCCTATGGCTACACCTTC; cdr3_aa: CASSSRILGQGFSYGYTF
d_call: TRBD2; j_call: TRBJ2-3; clone_size: NA; v_call: TRBV4-2; cdr3_nt: TGTGCCAGCAGCCAACCTAGGACTAGCGGGAGTACAAGTACGCAGTATTTT; cdr3_aa: CASSQPRTSGSTSTQYF
d_call: NA; j_call: TRBJ2-3; clone_size: once; v_call: TRBV5-1; cdr3_nt: TGCGCCAGCAGCCGGGACGGACGCGGCGACACAGATACGCAGTATTTT; cdr3_aa: CASSRDGRGDTDTQYF